This TCR beta chain was observed in a study of blood T cell repertoires in COVID-19 (dated by TCRdb to the early 2020s). The study in broad terms: Samples from collaborators originated in the United States, Italy and Spain and spanned both the acute and convalescent phases of COVID-19. Samples came from the ongoing ImmuneRACE study (first 160 participants) plus 1,254 subjects from 6 global collaborators. Nearly every sample came with metadata listing a de-identified subject ID, COVID-19 status, age in years and sex. The repertoires were made available in a free public database intended to serve as a resource for research on the immune response to SARS-CoV-2. Where available, HLA class I and class II types were taken from metadata supplied by the sample provider and were not determined by assay-based typing. The prospective study material was composed of cDNA or gDNA derived from T cells, B-cell-depleted T cells, or PBMCs. Subjects who had been exposed to COVID-19, were actively infected with it, or had recovered from it provided the deeply sampled blood TCRbeta repertoires that made up the dataset. The full study reports these points: The amount of clinical and demographic metadata varied by source and participant and was provided uncurated.

In the case of this clone: There is no known antigen for this receptor. Base qualities are not recorded, but no much larger clone differs from it by a single base.

The collaborating institutions used their own protocols to collect whole blood in K2EDTA tubes. For TCRbeta analysis, collaborator samples were shipped as frozen whole blood, as isolated PBMCs, or as DNA extracted from either sample type. The immunoSEQ Assay, a bias-controlled multiplex PCR, was used to amplify TCRbeta CDR3 regions from genomic DNA. The paper's data handling went like this. The number of nucleated cells in each sample was estimated from the amplification of reference gene primers within the assay. To quantify the absolute abundance of each unique TCRbeta CDR3 rearrangement, sequence reads were collapsed and filtered. For each sample, productive Simpson clonality was calculated by taking the square root of Simpson's diversity index across productive rearrangements. TCRdb mirrors the immuneACCESS table, restricted to in-frame sequences. Some clones are absent from its copies; in checked studies, under half trace to an unresolved V gene, and the reason for the others is unknown. V, J and clone size reflect that table, while D and trimming were determined from the DNA. The sample table lists under 200,000 clones, about 81% of them with a count of one. The ten largest clones take up roughly an eighth of the sample.

CDR3 length: 14 amino acids, cysteine to phenylalanine. The kept DNA is CDR3 alone, 42 bases in frame from the first base. From the germline V gene, CDR1 is SGDLS and CDR2 is YYNGEE. The trim is 4 bases for V and 2 bases for J, with a gap of 13 bases between the germline ends. This TCR was sampled from a man between 25 and 39 years old with active or convalescent COVID-19. The rearranged segments are TRBV9 and TRBJ2-7, with a tentative D gene TRBD1 over 6 matching bases. Sequencing used peripheral blood. The CDR3 protein: CASSNPGHTYEQYF. The DNA is as follows: TGTGCCAGCAGCAACCCGGGACATACCTACGAGCAGTACTTC.